The 21 T cell receptor beta chains in this list originate from one sample, sequenced in a study of T-cell reconstitution after alpha-beta-depleted transplantation in children. Unique molecular identifiers featured in how the TCRbeta library was prepared. TCRdb processed the PCR reads anew with MiXCR; each CDR3 protein has one entry. The sample yields about 690,000 distinct CDR3 sequences, around 16% seen once. Specimen: PBMCs from the stem cell graft donor, collected from the stem cell graft. These TCRs come from a human donor who donated a stem cell graft to a child with acute myeloid leukemia.

This chain connects TRBV6-1 to TRBJ2-7; 7 bases align to TRBD1. This CDR3 has 14 amino acids. Germline V lookup: CDR1 MNHNS, CDR2 SASEGT. V lost 5 bases, J lost 2 bases, and 6 bases stayed unmatched. CDR3 DNA sequence: TGTGCCAGCAGTAAGGACAGGCGCCCCTACGAGCAGTACTTC. This codes for CASSKDRRPYEQYF.

This clonotype has a handful of counts. Its ends do not fully match the called genes, so a read error is possible. The chain uses TRBV6-2 or TRBV6-3 and TRBJ2-3, with D unclear. There are 13 residues in the CDR3. Per the germline V gene, CDR1 is MNHEY and CDR2 is SVGEGT. In nucleotides, the CDR3 is TGTGCCAGCAGTCCAGATAGGGCCTCCACACCTCTTTTT. Protein: CASSPDRASTPLF.

This chain joins TRBV10-3 and TRBJ1-1, with D maybe TRBD1 (5 bases). This CDR3 contains 16 residues. Germline CDR1 and CDR2: ENHRY and SYGVKD. V was cut by 5 bases and J by 1 base, with 17 bases left in between. The DNA for the CDR3 is TGTGCCATCAGTTCAGTTGGGGCGGGGACGAACACTGAAGCTTTCTTT. The encoded protein is CAISSVGAGTNTEAFF.

On this clonotype: This likely came from a read error, as a far larger clone is one base away. The V call is TRBV20-1, the J call TRBJ2-5; D remains unclear. This CDR3 spans 12 amino acids. Germline loops: CDR1 DFQATT, CDR2 SNEGSKA (reference sequence). The CDR3 DNA reads TGCAGTGCTAGAGGACCACAAGAGACCCGGTACTTC. Translated, it gives CSARGPQETRYF.

The chain uses TRBV20-1 and TRBJ2-2; TRBD2 agrees at 9 bases. The CDR3 spans 16 residues. The V gene's germline CDR1 is DFQATT and CDR2 SNEGSKA (reference sequence). V dropped 1 base and J dropped 1; count of bases not matched to a gene: 4. The CDR3 protein is CSARASGAGNTGELFF. CDR3 bases: TGCAGTGCTAGAGCTAGCGGGGCCGGGAACACCGGGGAGCTGTTTTTT.

J is TRBJ2-5 and V is TRBV11-2, with TRBD2 identical over 12 bases. Germline V gene sequence: CDR1 SGHAT, CDR2 FQNNGV. The CDR3 totals 15 residues. The J segment lost 3 bases and the V segment lost 5 bases, leaving 4 bases of the junction unmatched. CDR3 bases: TGTGCCAGCAGCCTGTGGACTAGCGGGGAAGAGACCCAGTACTTC. Protein sequence: CASSLWTSGEETQYF.

In this sample, this clonotype turned up many times. The chain recombines TRBV12-3 or TRBV12-4 with TRBJ1-1, with 9 bases identical to TRBD1. The J segment lost 8 bases and the V segment lost 6 bases, leaving 10 bases of the junction unmatched. The CDR3 extends over 14 amino acids. CDR3 nucleotides: TGTGCCAGCAGCCCGGGACAGGGCGAACCCGAAGCTTTCTTT. Protein product: CASSPGQGEPEAFF.

This clonotype was counted only a few times. The chain couples TRBV5-1 to TRBJ2-5, with 10 bases matching TRBD1. The germline V gene has CDR1 SGHRS and CDR2 YFSETQ. The CDR3 runs 15 residues. Trimming at V came to 4 bases and at J to 4 bases, leaving 7 bases not matched to a gene. The CDR3 spells CASSRGQGERETQYF. The DNA of the CDR3 is TGCGCCAGCAGCCGAGGACAGGGGGAACGAGAGACCCAGTACTTC.

This clonotype was picked up a small number of times. J is TRBJ1-1 and V is TRBV11-3; D call uncertain. V lost 5 bases and J lost 0, with 13 bases in between. CDR3 length: 15 residues. CDR1 is SGHNT, CDR2 YENEEA, per germline. The CDR3 reads CASSPSPGMNTEAFF. In nucleotides, the CDR3 is TGTGCCAGCAGCCCCTCCCCTGGGATGAACACTGAAGCTTTCTTT. Combining the CDR3 with reference TRBV11-3 and TRBJ1-1 gives the whole variable domain EAGVVQSPRYKIIEKKQPVAFWCNPISGHNTLYWYLQNLGQGPELLIRYENEEAVDDSQLPKDRFSAERLKGVDSTLKIQPAELGDSAVYLCASSPSPGMNTEAFFGQGTRLTVV.

This clonotype was counted a few times. The chain has TRBV7-3 and TRBJ2-2; D gene uncertain. The CDR3 covers 12 residues. Germline lookup yields CDR1 SGHTA and CDR2 FQGTGA. Between the trimmed V and J ends, which lost 8 bases and 3 bases, there was a span of 7 bases. The CDR3 nucleotides are TGTGCCAGCGGGAAGGACACCGGGGAGCTGTTTTTT. Its protein product is CASGKDTGELFF.

This clonotype was detected ten times or more. This chain links TRBV7-9 with TRBJ2-7, with 11 bases fitting TRBD1. The CDR3 spans 14 residues. Germline V gene data show CDR1 as SEHNR and CDR2 as FQNEAQ (reference sequence). V gave up 3 bases and J gave up 3 bases; unmatched junction bases: 1. In nucleotides, the CDR3 is TGTGCCAGCAGCTTGGACAGGGGGCACTACGAGCAGTACTTC. Translation: CASSLDRGHYEQYF.

The rearrangement uses TRBV27 and TRBJ2-7; 7 bases are a match to TRBD1. V lost 8 bases to trimming and J lost 2 bases; unmatched junction nucleotides: 9. The CDR3 runs to 14 residues. Germline V lookup: CDR1 MNHEY, CDR2 SMNVEV (reference sequence). CDR3 sequence (DNA): TGTGCCAGCCGCCGGGGACAGCGACCCTACGAGCAGTACGTC. Amino acids: CASRRGQRPYEQYV.

This clonotype was seen just once. V gene TRBV7-9 combines with J gene TRBJ1-2, with a tentative D call TRBD1 (6 bases). This CDR3 is 15 amino acids long. Germline assignment: CDR1 SEHNR and CDR2 FQNEAQ (reference sequence). V lost 2 bases and J 4 bases, leaving 14 bases between the germline ends. CDR3 nucleotides: TGTGCCAGCAGCTTATCGGGGGCAGTGGGCTATGGCTACACCTTC. This sequence encodes CASSLSGAVGYGYTF.

The chain has TRBV28 and TRBJ1-4; D uncertain. V was pared by 7 bases and J by 10 bases, with 16 bases between. Per the germline V gene, CDR1 is MDHEN and CDR2 is SYDVKM. The CDR3 extends over 13 amino acids. Written as DNA, the CDR3 is TGTGCCAGCACCGAACCCCCGAGTAGAAAACTGTTTTTT. Protein sequence: CASTEPPSRKLFF.

The chain uses TRBV5-1 and TRBJ2-2; tentatively, D is TRBD1 or TRBD2 (6 bases each). Germline CDR1 is SGHRS and CDR2 is YFSETQ. The CDR3 loop spans 14 amino acids. V lost 5 bases and J 4 bases, leaving 12 bases between the germline ends. CDR3 residues: CASRPGASTGELFF. CDR3 in DNA: TGCGCCAGCAGGCCGGGGGCGAGCACCGGGGAGCTGTTTTTT.

This clonotype was picked up many times. This sequence joins TRBV7-2 and TRBJ2-4; TRBD2 aligns across 7 bases. After removal of 1 base from V and 5 bases from J, the junction contained 5 bases not matched to a gene. The CDR3 consists of 15 residues. Germline-derived CDR1 and CDR2 are SGHTA and FQGNSA. The CDR3 loop reads CASSLGRREQNIQYF. CDR3 in DNA: TGTGCCAGCAGCTTAGGAAGGCGGGAGCAAAACATTCAGTACTTC.

Remarks on this clonotype: This clone may be a read error of a much larger clone one base away. The rearrangement uses TRBV6-5 and TRBJ2-7, with D possibly matching TRBD1 (5 bases). The CDR3 runs 14 residues. Germline CDR1 reads MNHEY; CDR2 reads SVGAGI. V was pared by 0 bases and J by 2 bases, with 8 bases between. In DNA form, the CDR3 reads TGTGCCAGCAGTTACTCAAGGGGTACCTACGAGCAGTACGTC. Amino acid sequence: CASSYSRGTYEQYV.

This clonotype occurred a few times. V is TRBV20-1 and J is TRBJ1-5; 10 bases fit TRBD1. The CDR3 extends over 17 amino acids. J was trimmed by 5 bases and V by 0 bases; bases with no gene match: 10. Germline CDR1 reads DFQATT; CDR2 reads SNEGSKA (reference sequence). For the CDR3, the DNA is TGCAGTGCTAGAGATCGGACAGGGGGAAGTGAGGATCAGCCCCAGCATTTT. Translated, it gives CSARDRTGGSEDQPQHF.

This chain links TRBV6-2 or TRBV6-3 with TRBJ1-4, with D unclear. Trimming stripped 10 bases from V and 0 bases from J, with 12 bases between. Germline CDR1 reads MNHEY; CDR2 reads SVGEGT. The CDR3 sequence is 14 residues long. CDR3 bases: TGTGCCACACTGCGGGATGCAACTAATGAAAAACTGTTTTTT. Protein product: CATLRDATNEKLFF.

This clonotype was seen a handful of times. This chain connects TRBV20-1 to TRBJ2-3, with D perhaps being TRBD1 or TRBD2 (5 bases each). Germline V gives CDR1 DFQATT, CDR2 SNEGSKA (reference sequence). Between the trimmed V and J ends, which lost 0 bases and 6 bases, there was a span of 16 bases. The CDR3 runs 15 residues. This CDR3 reads CSARDPREGADTQYF. Written as DNA, the CDR3 is TGCAGTGCTAGAGATCCGAGGGAAGGGGCCGATACGCAGTATTTT.

This clonotype has a count of ten or more. This chain connects TRBV20-1 to TRBJ1-2; D ambiguous. The CDR3 extends over 12 amino acids. The V gene's germline CDR1 is DFQATT and CDR2 SNEGSKA (reference sequence). V lost 3 bases and J 0 bases, leaving 5 bases between the germline ends. The CDR3 spells CSASLPNYGYTF. In nucleotides, the CDR3 is TGCAGTGCTAGTCTACCTAACTATGGCTACACCTTC.